This entry concerns a single T cell receptor (beta chain). Its target is unknown. The data stem from a study of T cells expressing NK-cell markers. Germline assignment: CDR1 MGHDK and CDR2 SYGVNS. This CDR3 has 14 residues. TCRdb reprocessed the 5' RACE reads and reports one entry per CDR3 protein, with no DNA. This sample lists about 170,000 distinct CDR3 sequences; its ten largest clones have 20% to 25%. Findings and limits, study-wide: CD8+ T cells in a handful of donors included dominant NKG2C+ clonotypes at 1.0-7.0%.

This clonotype originated in a man aged 18-70 years in good health. Sequencing was done on a sample of blood T cells: a sorted CD56 or NKG2C T cell subset, CD4+ or CD8+ T cells, or bulk PBMC T cells (not recorded which). The V call is TRBV25-1, the J call TRBJ1-1; the TRBD1 assignment by TCRdb is unverifiable without DNA. Here the CDR3 reads CASRPVQQNTEAFF.